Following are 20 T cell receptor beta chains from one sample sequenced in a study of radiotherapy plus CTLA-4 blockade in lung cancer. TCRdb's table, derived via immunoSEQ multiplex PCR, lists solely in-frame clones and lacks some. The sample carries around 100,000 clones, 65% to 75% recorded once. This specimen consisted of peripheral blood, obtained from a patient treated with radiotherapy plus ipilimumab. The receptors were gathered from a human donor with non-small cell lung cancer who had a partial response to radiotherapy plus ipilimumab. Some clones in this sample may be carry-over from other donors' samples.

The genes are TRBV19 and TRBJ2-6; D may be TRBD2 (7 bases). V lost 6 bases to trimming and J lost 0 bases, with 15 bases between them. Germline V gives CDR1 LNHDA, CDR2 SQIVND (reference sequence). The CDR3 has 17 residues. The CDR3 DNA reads TGTGCCAGTAGAGCGGGACACACTACCTCTGGGGCCAACGTCCTGACTTTC. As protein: CASRAGHTTSGANVLTF.

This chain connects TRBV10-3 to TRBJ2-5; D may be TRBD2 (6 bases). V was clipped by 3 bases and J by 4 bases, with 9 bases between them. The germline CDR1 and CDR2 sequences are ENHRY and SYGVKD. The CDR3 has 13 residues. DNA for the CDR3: TGTGCCATCAGTGATCAAGCGGGAGAGACCCAGTACTTC. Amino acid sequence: CAISDQAGETQYF.

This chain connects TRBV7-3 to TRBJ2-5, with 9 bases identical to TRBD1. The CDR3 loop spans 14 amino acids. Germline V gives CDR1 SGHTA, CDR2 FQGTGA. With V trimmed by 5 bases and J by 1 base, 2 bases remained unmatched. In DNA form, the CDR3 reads TGTGCCAGCAGCCGACAGGGGGGCCAAGAGACCCAGTACTTC. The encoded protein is CASSRQGGQETQYF.

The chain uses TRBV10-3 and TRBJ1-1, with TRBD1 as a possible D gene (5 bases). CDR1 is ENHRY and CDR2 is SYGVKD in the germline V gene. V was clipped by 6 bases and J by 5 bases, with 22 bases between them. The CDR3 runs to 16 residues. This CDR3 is CAISPRSVGEGTEAFF. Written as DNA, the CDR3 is TGTGCCATCAGCCCCAGGTCCGTAGGGGAAGGTACTGAAGCTTTCTTT.

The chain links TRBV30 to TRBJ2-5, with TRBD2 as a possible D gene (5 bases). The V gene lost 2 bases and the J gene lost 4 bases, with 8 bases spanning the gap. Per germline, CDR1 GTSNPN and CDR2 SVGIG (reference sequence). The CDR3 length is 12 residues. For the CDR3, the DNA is TGTGCCTGGAGTCCTAGCCCAGAGACCCAGTACTTC. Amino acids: CAWSPSPETQYF.

CDR3 DNA sequence: TGTGCCAGCAGTTACTCGGGGAGACATCAGCCCCAGCATTTT. Translated, it gives CASSYSGRHQPQHF. The chain links TRBV6-6 to TRBJ1-5; D gene ambiguous. Germline assignment: CDR1 MNHNY and CDR2 SVGAGI (reference sequence). This CDR3 is 14 amino acids long. V lost 0 bases to trimming and J lost 5 bases, with 8 bases between them.

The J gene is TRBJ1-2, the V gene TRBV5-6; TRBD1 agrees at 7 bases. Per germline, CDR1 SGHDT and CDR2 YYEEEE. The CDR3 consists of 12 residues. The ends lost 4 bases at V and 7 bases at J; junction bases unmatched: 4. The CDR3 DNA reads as TGTGCCAGCAGCATTAGGGGGCCTGGCTACACCTTC. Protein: CASSIRGPGYTF.

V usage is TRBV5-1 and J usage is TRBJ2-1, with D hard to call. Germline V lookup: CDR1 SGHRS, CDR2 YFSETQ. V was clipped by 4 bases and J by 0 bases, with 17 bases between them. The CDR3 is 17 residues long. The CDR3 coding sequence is TGCGCCAGCAGCCAGATATCGGCGGCTAGCTCCTACAATGAGCAGTTCTTC. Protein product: CASSQISAASSYNEQFF.

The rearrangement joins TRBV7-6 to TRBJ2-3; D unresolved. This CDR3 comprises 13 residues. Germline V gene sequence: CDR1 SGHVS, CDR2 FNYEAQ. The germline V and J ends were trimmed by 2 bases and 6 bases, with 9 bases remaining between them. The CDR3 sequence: CASSLRGLDTQYF. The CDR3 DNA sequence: TGTGCCAGCAGCTTAAGAGGTTTGGATACGCAGTATTTT.

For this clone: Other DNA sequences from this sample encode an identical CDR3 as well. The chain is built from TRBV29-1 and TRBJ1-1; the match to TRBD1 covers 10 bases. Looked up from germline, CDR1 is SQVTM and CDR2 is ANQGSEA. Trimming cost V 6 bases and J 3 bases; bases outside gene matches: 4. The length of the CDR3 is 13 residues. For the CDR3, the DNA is TGCAGCGTGGCCGGGACAGGGGACACTGAAGCTTTCTTT. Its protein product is CSVAGTGDTEAFF.

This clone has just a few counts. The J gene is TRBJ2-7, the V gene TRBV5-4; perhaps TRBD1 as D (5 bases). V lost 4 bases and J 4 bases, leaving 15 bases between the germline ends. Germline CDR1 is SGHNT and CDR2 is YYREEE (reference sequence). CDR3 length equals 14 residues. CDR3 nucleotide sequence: TGTGCCAGCAGCCGGAAAGGGGTGGTTTACGAGCAGTACTTC. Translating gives CASSRKGVVYEQYF.

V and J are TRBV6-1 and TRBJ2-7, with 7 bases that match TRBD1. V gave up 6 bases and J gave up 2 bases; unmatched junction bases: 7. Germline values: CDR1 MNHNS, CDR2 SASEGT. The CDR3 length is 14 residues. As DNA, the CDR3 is TGTGCCAGCAGACCGGGACAGCCAGCCTACGAGCAGTACTTC. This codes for CASRPGQPAYEQYF.

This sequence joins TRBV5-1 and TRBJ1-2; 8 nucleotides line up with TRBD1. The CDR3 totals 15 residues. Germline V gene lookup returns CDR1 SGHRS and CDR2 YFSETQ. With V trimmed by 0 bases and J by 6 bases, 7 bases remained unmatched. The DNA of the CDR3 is TGCGCCAGCAGCTTGGGCACAGGGGGGGTCGATGGCTACACCTTC. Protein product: CASSLGTGGVDGYTF.

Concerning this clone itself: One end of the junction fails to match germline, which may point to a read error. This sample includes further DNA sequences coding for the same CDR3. The CDR3 DNA is TGCGCCAGTAGTAACGCGAATAGCAATCAGCCCCAGCATTTT. Protein product: CASSNANSNQPQHF. The genes are TRBV19 and TRBJ1-5, with D unresolved. CDR1 is LNHDA and CDR2 is SQIVND in the germline V gene (reference sequence). The CDR3 covers 14 residues.

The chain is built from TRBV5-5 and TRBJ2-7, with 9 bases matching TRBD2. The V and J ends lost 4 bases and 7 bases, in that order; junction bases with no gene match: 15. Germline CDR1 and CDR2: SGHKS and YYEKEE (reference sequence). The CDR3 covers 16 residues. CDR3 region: CASSPRASGVLWEQYF. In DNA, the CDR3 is TGTGCCAGCAGCCCCCGGGCTAGCGGGGTGCTCTGGGAGCAGTACTTC.

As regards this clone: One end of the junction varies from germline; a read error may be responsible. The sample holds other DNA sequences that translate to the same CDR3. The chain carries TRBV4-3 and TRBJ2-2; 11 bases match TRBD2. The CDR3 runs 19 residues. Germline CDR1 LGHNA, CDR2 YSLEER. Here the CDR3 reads CASSQMPTSSGGTAGELFF. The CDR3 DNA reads TGCGCCAGCAGCCAAATGCCAACTTCTAGCGGGGGGACGGCCGGGGAACTGTTTTTT.

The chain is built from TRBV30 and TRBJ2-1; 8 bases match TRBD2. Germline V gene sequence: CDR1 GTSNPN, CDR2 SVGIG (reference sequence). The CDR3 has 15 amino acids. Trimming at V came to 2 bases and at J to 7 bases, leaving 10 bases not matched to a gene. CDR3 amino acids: CAWSRGTRVSNEQFF. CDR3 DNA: TGTGCCTGGAGTCGCGGGACTAGGGTTTCTAATGAGCAGTTCTTC.

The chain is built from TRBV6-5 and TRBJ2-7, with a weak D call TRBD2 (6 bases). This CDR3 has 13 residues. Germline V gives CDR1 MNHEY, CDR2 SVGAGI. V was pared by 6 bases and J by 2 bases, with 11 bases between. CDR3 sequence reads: CASRTGTAYEQYF. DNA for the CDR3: TGTGCCAGCAGGACCGGGACTGCCTACGAGCAGTACTTC.

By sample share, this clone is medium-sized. The CDR3 region is CASTLTGSFNSPLHF. CDR3 sequence (DNA): TGTGCCAGCACTCTGACAGGGAGTTTTAATTCACCCCTCCACTTT. The chain links TRBV28 to TRBJ1-6, with 7 bases lining up with TRBD1. The germline CDR1 and CDR2 sequences are MDHEN and SYDVKM. V dropped 7 bases and J dropped 6; count of bases not matched to a gene: 9. The CDR3 spans 15 residues.

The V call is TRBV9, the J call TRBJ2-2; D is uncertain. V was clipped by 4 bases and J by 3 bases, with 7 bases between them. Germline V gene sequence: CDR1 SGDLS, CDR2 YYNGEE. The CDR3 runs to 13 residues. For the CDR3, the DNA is TGTGCCAGCAGCTGGGCATACACCGGGGAGCTGTTTTTT. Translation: CASSWAYTGELFF.